What follows are 13 T cell receptor beta chains derived from one specimen sequenced in a study of blood T cell repertoires in COVID-19. Repertoires were generated with immunoSEQ multiplex PCR, while TCRdb's copy carries only in-frame clones and drops some. The sample yields under 250,000 clones, 81% seen once. The sample consisted of peripheral blood. Receptors were obtained from a woman at least 80 years old with acute or convalescent COVID-19.

This chain uses TRBV2 with TRBJ2-1, with TRBD2 identical over 8 bases. CDR3 length equals 16 residues. V trimming: 4 bases; J trimming: 5 bases; junction bases outside the gene matches: 10. CDR1 is SNHLY, CDR2 FYNNEI, per germline. The CDR3: CASSASGTRHDNEQFF. CDR3 nucleotides: TGTGCCAGCAGTGCTTCCGGGACTAGACATGACAATGAGCAGTTCTTC. The variable domain in full, with the rest retrieved from reference TRBV2 and TRBJ2-1, is EPEVTQTPSHQVTQMGQEVILRCVPISNHLYFYWYRQILGQKVEFLVSFYNNEISEKSEIFDDQFSVERPDGSNFTLKIRSTKLEDSAMYFCASSASGTRHDNEQFFGPGTRLTVL.

J is TRBJ2-5 and V is TRBV12-5; 9 nucleotides align to TRBD1. CDR1 is LGHNT and CDR2 is FRNRAP in the germline V gene. The CDR3 loop spans 16 amino acids. V shed 0 bases and J 1 base; nucleotides not matched to a gene: 3. CDR3 nucleotides: TGTGCTAGTGGTTTGGTACGGGGACAGGGCCAAGAGACCCAGTACTTC. It translates to CASGLVRGQGQETQYF.

The chain combines TRBV3-1 (or the pseudogene TRBV3-2) with TRBJ2-2; 7 bases fit TRBD2. Germline CDR1 is LGHDT and CDR2 is YNNKEL (reference sequence). There are 15 residues in the CDR3. V shed 8 bases, J shed 1 base, and the junction held 7 bases outside the gene matches. The CDR3 spells CASGWGGMNTGELFF. In DNA, the CDR3 is TGTGCCAGCGGCTGGGGAGGGATGAACACCGGGGAGCTGTTTTTT.

This chain uses TRBV4-2 with TRBJ2-2; 9 bases fit TRBD2. CDR1 LGHNA and CDR2 YNFKEQ come from the germline V gene. V was pared by 8 bases and J by 4 bases, with 11 bases of the junction left unmatched. This CDR3 comprises 16 residues. The CDR3 reads CASAPGGGARTGELFF. The CDR3 DNA follows: TGTGCCAGCGCCCCTGGCGGGGGGGCCCGCACCGGGGAGCTGTTTTTT.

This clone came up a few times. The DNA of the CDR3 is TGTGCCACCCAAGGGGTGAATTCACCCCTCCACTTT. Protein: CATQGVNSPLHF. The chain employs TRBV6-6 and TRBJ1-6, with D possibly being TRBD1 (5 bases). The germline V and J ends were trimmed by 10 bases and 7 bases, with 11 bases remaining between them. This CDR3 spans 12 amino acids. The V gene's germline CDR1 is MNHNY and CDR2 SVGAGI (reference sequence).

The chain employs TRBV5-1 and TRBJ1-1, with a weak D call TRBD1 (5 bases). The CDR3 totals 13 residues. Germline CDR1 SGHRS, CDR2 YFSETQ. V lost 4 bases and J 2 bases, leaving 9 bases between the germline ends. CDR3 region: CASSRTQNTEAFF. The CDR3 DNA is TGCGCCAGCAGCCGGACACAAAACACTGAAGCTTTCTTT.

The CDR3 reads CATSRDRLAGELFF. CDR3 coding DNA: TGTGCCACCAGCAGGGACAGGTTGGCCGGGGAGCTGTTTTTT. The chain links TRBV15 to TRBJ2-2; 7 nucleotides line up with TRBD1. The CDR3 runs to 14 residues. Trimming removed 3 bases from V and 6 bases from J; junction bases left unmatched: 4. In germline, CDR1 is LNHNV, CDR2 YYDKDF (reference sequence).

In DNA form, the CDR3 reads TGTGCCAGTAGTACGCCTTCAGGGGGGCCCAATCAGCCCCAGCATTTT. The encoded protein is CASSTPSGGPNQPQHF. V is TRBV19 and J is TRBJ1-5, with TRBD1 identical over 7 bases. The germline gives CDR1 LNHDA, CDR2 SQIVND (reference sequence). V dropped 4 bases and J dropped 3; count of bases not matched to a gene: 9. The CDR3 is made up of 16 amino acids. The full variable domain, rest sourced from reference TRBV19 and TRBJ1-5, is DGGITQSPKYLFRKEGQNVTLSCEQNLNHDAMYWYRQDPGQGLRLIYYSQIVNDFQKGDIAEGYSVSREKKESFPLTVTSAQKNPTAFYLCASSTPSGGPNQPQHFGDGTRLSIL.

The genes are TRBV19 and TRBJ1-1, with D unclear. Germline CDR1 and CDR2: LNHDA and SQIVND (reference sequence). The ends were cut back, 1 base at V and 2 bases at J, with 5 bases in the middle. The CDR3 spans 13 residues. For the CDR3, the DNA is TGTGCCAGTAGTATAGTCACAAACACTGAAGCTTTCTTT. Protein sequence: CASSIVTNTEAFF.

The chain couples TRBV6-5 to TRBJ1-2; 8 nucleotides match TRBD1. Germline V gives CDR1 MNHEY, CDR2 SVGAGI. The V and J ends lost 5 bases and 8 bases, in that order; junction bases with no gene match: 10. The CDR3 sequence is 14 residues long. This chain's CDR3 is CASSHRGAGGGYTF. CDR3 DNA: TGTGCCAGCAGTCACCGGGGGGCAGGGGGCGGCTACACCTTC.

The genes are TRBV4-2 and TRBJ1-1; D unresolved. The CDR3 totals 14 residues. Germline CDR1 reads LGHNA; CDR2 reads YNFKEQ. V lost 0 bases and J 8 bases, leaving 13 bases between the germline ends. CDR3 coding DNA: TGTGCCAGCAGCCAAGATGTCCGGGATGTGGAAGCTTTCTTT. Its translation: CASSQDVRDVEAFF.

This clone came up a few times. The rearrangement joins TRBV6-6 to TRBJ1-2, with D perhaps matching TRBD1 (6 bases). Trimming removed 7 bases from V and 7 bases from J, with 16 bases in between. Per the germline V gene, CDR1 is MNHNY and CDR2 is SVGAGI (reference sequence). The CDR3 runs to 13 residues. This chain's CDR3 is CASTVGATFGYTF. The CDR3 DNA sequence: TGTGCCAGCACTGTGGGGGCCACTTTTGGCTACACCTTC.

The CDR3 spells CSASPTDRGRRNSPLHF. The CDR3 region has the DNA TGCAGTGCTAGTCCCACGGACAGGGGGCGAAGAAATTCACCCCTCCACTTT. The chain employs TRBV20-1 and TRBJ1-6, with 11 bases identical to TRBD1. From germline, CDR1 is DFQATT and CDR2 SNEGSKA (reference sequence). This CDR3 comprises 17 residues. Trimming cost V 3 bases and J 7 bases; bases outside gene matches: 11.